Listed below are T cell receptor beta chains from one sample, sequenced in a study of CD4+ T cells in melanoma. This table comes from immunoSEQ multiplex PCR, and its TCRdb copy is limited to in-frame clones, with some not included. The sample holds approximately 47,000 clones, about 91% seen once. Source material: peripheral blood. The receptors here all came from a human donor with melanoma. The CDR3 runs from the conserved cysteine through the conserved F or W. Each record gives: CDR3 protein, CDR3 DNA, V gene, clone size, J gene, D gene. A D gene is named only where the DNA matches it firmly. The size field is filled for only some rows; it gives once, few, many or a size class.

CDR3 protein: CASREVAVGQGTLPYEQYF; CDR3 DNA: TGCGCCAGCAGGGAGGTGGCGGTTGGACAGGGAACCCTCCCCTACGAGCAGTACTTC; V gene: TRBV10-1; clone size: NA; J gene: TRBJ2-7; D gene: TRBD1
CDR3 protein: CASSLAISPLHF; CDR3 DNA: TGTGCCAGTAGCCTCGCCATCTCACCCCTCCACTTT; V gene: TRBV19; clone size: NA; J gene: TRBJ1-6; D gene: NA
CDR3 protein: CASSDQGRNEQFF; CDR3 DNA: TGTGCCAGCAGTGATCAGGGACGGAATGAGCAGTTCTTC; V gene: TRBV6-5; clone size: NA; J gene: TRBJ2-1; D gene: NA
CDR3 protein: CASSLGGTGGHHGYTF; CDR3 DNA: TGCGCCAGCAGCTTGGGGGGGACAGGGGGACATCATGGCTACACCTTC; V gene: TRBV5-1; clone size: NA; J gene: TRBJ1-2; D gene: TRBD1
CDR3 protein: CASSQGGGGDTQYF; CDR3 DNA: TGTGCCAGCAGCCAAGGAGGGGGTGGAGATACGCAGTATTTT; V gene: TRBV4-2; clone size: NA; J gene: TRBJ2-3; D gene: NA
CDR3 protein: CASSLLYGSNYGYTF; CDR3 DNA: TGTGCCAGCAGCTTGCTGTACGGGTCCAACTATGGCTACACCTTC; V gene: TRBV5-4; clone size: NA; J gene: TRBJ1-2; D gene: NA
CDR3 protein: CASSSELGGDTQYF; CDR3 DNA: TGCGCCAGCAGCTCGGAGCTCGGGGGGGATACGCAGTATTTT; V gene: TRBV5-1; clone size: NA; J gene: TRBJ2-3; D gene: TRBD2
CDR3 protein: CASSMTGGRTEAFF; CDR3 DNA: TGTGCCAGCAGCATGACAGGGGGTCGCACTGAAGCTTTCTTT; V gene: TRBV5-8; clone size: NA; J gene: TRBJ1-1; D gene: TRBD1
CDR3 protein: CASSQGTTQGVKTQYF; CDR3 DNA: TGCGCCAGCAGCCAAGGGACGACCCAGGGGGTAAAGACCCAGTACTTC; V gene: TRBV4-3; clone size: NA; J gene: TRBJ2-5; D gene: TRBD1
CDR3 protein: CASSQILAGGLDTQYF; CDR3 DNA: TGTGCCAGCAGCCAAATACTAGCGGGGGGGCTAGATACGCAGTATTTT; V gene: TRBV5-4; clone size: NA; J gene: TRBJ2-3; D gene: TRBD2
CDR3 protein: CASSGLATNEKLFF; CDR3 DNA: TGTGCCAGCAGTGGCCTGGCAACTAATGAAAAACTGTTTTTT; V gene: TRBV27; clone size: NA; J gene: TRBJ1-4; D gene: NA
CDR3 protein: CGQGTENTEAFF; CDR3 DNA: TGTGGACAGGGGACCGAGAACACTGAAGCTTTCTTT; V gene: TRBV2; clone size: NA; J gene: TRBJ1-1; D gene: TRBD1
CDR3 protein: CASSLEATMNTEAFF; CDR3 DNA: TGTGCCAGCAGCCTAGAGGCAACCATGAACACTGAAGCTTTCTTT; V gene: TRBV9; clone size: NA; J gene: TRBJ1-1; D gene: NA
CDR3 protein: CASSLDAYNEQFF; CDR3 DNA: TGCGCCAGCAGCTTGGACGCGTACAATGAGCAGTTCTTC; V gene: TRBV5-1; clone size: NA; J gene: TRBJ2-1; D gene: NA
CDR3 protein: CASGSPPNYGYTF; CDR3 DNA: TGTGCCAGTGGGTCGCCCCCCAACTATGGCTACACCTTC; V gene: TRBV19; clone size: NA; J gene: TRBJ1-2; D gene: NA
CDR3 protein: CASSRGQGAAGLEKLFF; CDR3 DNA: TGTGCCAGTAGTCGGGGACAGGGTGCCGCAGGGCTTGAAAAACTGTTTTTT; V gene: TRBV19; clone size: NA; J gene: TRBJ1-4; D gene: TRBD1
CDR3 protein: CASSLAGQGQTQYF; CDR3 DNA: TGTGCCAGCAGCTTAGCCGGACAGGGCCAGACCCAGTACTTC; V gene: TRBV11-2; clone size: NA; J gene: TRBJ2-5; D gene: TRBD1
CDR3 protein: CASSAGQFTDTQYF; CDR3 DNA: TGTGCCAGCAGCGCAGGACAGTTCACAGATACGCAGTATTTT; V gene: TRBV9; clone size: NA; J gene: TRBJ2-3; D gene: NA
CDR3 protein: CSVITVSYEQYF; CDR3 DNA: TGCAGCGTAATAACAGTGTCCTACGAGCAGTACTTC; V gene: TRBV29-1; clone size: NA; J gene: TRBJ2-7; D gene: NA
CDR3 protein: CASSASNLAGRSTDTQYF; CDR3 DNA: TGTGCCAGCAGCGCATCAAATCTAGCGGGGAGAAGCACAGATACGCAGTATTTT; V gene: TRBV13; clone size: few; J gene: TRBJ2-3; D gene: TRBD2
CDR3 protein: CASSFAGTSGGLQVF; CDR3 DNA: TGTGCCAGCAGCTTCGCCGGGACTAGCGGGGGGCTTCAAGTCTTC; V gene: TRBV5-4; clone size: NA; J gene: TRBJ2-1; D gene: TRBD2
CDR3 protein: CAWKEGAMGQPYEQYF; CDR3 DNA: TGTGCCTGGAAGGAGGGTGCAATGGGACAGCCCTACGAGCAGTACTTC; V gene: TRBV30; clone size: NA; J gene: TRBJ2-7; D gene: NA
CDR3 protein: CAWGQEGTQYF; CDR3 DNA: TGTGCCTGGGGCCAGGAGGGAACCCAGTACTTC; V gene: TRBV30; clone size: NA; J gene: TRBJ2-5; D gene: NA
CDR3 protein: CASSPGRISYEQYF; CDR3 DNA: TGTGCCAGCAGTCCCGGACGGATTTCCTACGAGCAGTACTTC; V gene: TRBV6-5; clone size: NA; J gene: TRBJ2-7; D gene: NA
CDR3 protein: CAISESDRDYGYTF; CDR3 DNA: TGTGCCATCAGTGAATCTGACAGGGACTATGGCTACACCTTC; V gene: TRBV10-3; clone size: NA; J gene: TRBJ1-2; D gene: TRBD1
CDR3 protein: CASSPGQGLLNTEAFF; CDR3 DNA: TGTGCCAGCTCACCAGGGCAGGGCCTACTGAACACTGAAGCTTTCTTT; V gene: TRBV18; clone size: NA; J gene: TRBJ1-1; D gene: NA
CDR3 protein: CASSPYGNTEAFF; CDR3 DNA: TGTGCCAGCAGCCCCTACGGGAACACTGAAGCTTTCTTT; V gene: TRBV13; clone size: NA; J gene: TRBJ1-1; D gene: NA
CDR3 protein: CASSLRPDTQYF; CDR3 DNA: TGTGCCAGCAGCTTAAGGCCAGATACGCAGTATTTT; V gene: TRBV7-3; clone size: NA; J gene: TRBJ2-3; D gene: NA
CDR3 protein: CASRPTIVGNYGYTF; CDR3 DNA: TGTGCCAGCCGCCCAACAATTGTGGGTAACTATGGCTACACCTTC; V gene: TRBV27; clone size: NA; J gene: TRBJ1-2; D gene: NA
CDR3 protein: CASSSGRLDGEQFF; CDR3 DNA: TGTGCCAGCAGTTCCGGCAGGTTAGACGGTGAGCAGTTCTTC; V gene: TRBV27; clone size: NA; J gene: TRBJ2-1; D gene: NA
CDR3 protein: CAWSVASGGYEQYF; CDR3 DNA: TGTGCCTGGAGTGTGGCTAGCGGGGGCTACGAGCAGTACTTC; V gene: TRBV30; clone size: NA; J gene: TRBJ2-7; D gene: TRBD2
CDR3 protein: CASSSVGQDLTEAFF; CDR3 DNA: TGTGCCAGTAGTTCCGTCGGACAGGATTTGACTGAAGCTTTCTTT; V gene: TRBV19; clone size: NA; J gene: TRBJ1-1; D gene: TRBD1
CDR3 protein: CASSPFFPGSNSPLHF; CDR3 DNA: TGTGCCAGCAGTCCTTTCTTCCCGGGGAGTAATTCACCCCTCCACTTT; V gene: TRBV25-1; clone size: NA; J gene: TRBJ1-6; D gene: NA
CDR3 protein: CAWGEGGGSNQPQHF; CDR3 DNA: TGTGCCTGGGGCGAGGGGGGAGGGAGCAATCAGCCCCAGCATTTT; V gene: TRBV30; clone size: NA; J gene: TRBJ1-5; D gene: NA
CDR3 protein: CASSLMGQNTEAFF; CDR3 DNA: TGTGCCAGCAGCTTAATGGGTCAGAACACTGAAGCTTTCTTT; V gene: TRBV7-9; clone size: NA; J gene: TRBJ1-1; D gene: NA
CDR3 protein: CASSLLTGPFLAF; CDR3 DNA: TGTGCCAGCAGTTTACTTACCGGGCCCTTCCTTGCGTTT; V gene: TRBV28; clone size: NA; J gene: TRBJ1-6; D gene: NA
CDR3 protein: CASRAQGAGANVLTF; CDR3 DNA: TGTGCCAGCAGGGCCCAGGGGGCTGGGGCCAACGTCCTGACTTTC; V gene: TRBV27; clone size: NA; J gene: TRBJ2-6; D gene: TRBD1
CDR3 protein: CASRPSRDRHYEQYF; CDR3 DNA: TGTGCAAGTCGCCCCTCCCGGGACAGACACTACGAGCAGTACTTC; V gene: TRBV12-2; clone size: NA; J gene: TRBJ2-7; D gene: NA
CDR3 protein: CASSPGARGEQYF; CDR3 DNA: TGTGCCAGCTCACCAGGGGCGCGTGGCGAGCAGTACTTC; V gene: TRBV18; clone size: NA; J gene: TRBJ2-7; D gene: NA
CDR3 protein: CASSPLRDRGGTEAFF; CDR3 DNA: TGCGCCAGCAGCCCCCTTCGGGACAGGGGTGGGACTGAAGCTTTCTTT; V gene: TRBV4-1; clone size: NA; J gene: TRBJ1-1; D gene: TRBD1
CDR3 protein: CSVEAVGFSGANVLTF; CDR3 DNA: TGCAGCGTTGAAGCAGTCGGATTCTCTGGGGCCAACGTCCTGACTTTC; V gene: TRBV29-1; clone size: NA; J gene: TRBJ2-6; D gene: NA
CDR3 protein: CASSVPGGGTEAFF; CDR3 DNA: TGTGCCAGCAGCGTCCCAGGGGGAGGGACTGAAGCTTTCTTT; V gene: TRBV11-2; clone size: NA; J gene: TRBJ1-1; D gene: TRBD1
CDR3 protein: CASSPTLNEKLFF; CDR3 DNA: TGTGCCAGCAGTCCCACGCTTAATGAAAAACTGTTTTTT; V gene: TRBV6-5; clone size: NA; J gene: TRBJ1-4; D gene: NA
CDR3 protein: CASSEWPANSYGYTF; CDR3 DNA: TGTGCCAGCAGTGAATGGCCAGCTAACTCCTATGGCTACACCTTC; V gene: TRBV6-1; clone size: NA; J gene: TRBJ1-2; D gene: NA
CDR3 protein: CASSPRDRGPRTGELFF; CDR3 DNA: TGTGCCAGCAGCCCCCGGGACAGGGGGCCACGCACCGGGGAGCTGTTTTTT; V gene: TRBV5-4; clone size: NA; J gene: TRBJ2-2; D gene: TRBD1
CDR3 protein: CASSRSSSGGRTDTQYF; CDR3 DNA: TGTGCCAGCAGCCGAAGTAGTTCGGGGGGCCGGACAGATACGCAGTATTTT; V gene: TRBV9; clone size: NA; J gene: TRBJ2-3; D gene: NA
CDR3 protein: CASSQEDRATNEKLFF; CDR3 DNA: TGTGCCAGCAGCCAGGAAGACAGGGCAACTAATGAAAAACTGTTTTTT; V gene: TRBV4-2; clone size: NA; J gene: TRBJ1-4; D gene: TRBD1
CDR3 protein: CASSSRGRAFF; CDR3 DNA: TGTGCCAGCAGTTCCAGGGGGCGAGCTTTCTTT; V gene: TRBV6-5; clone size: NA; J gene: TRBJ1-1; D gene: TRBD1
CDR3 protein: CASSSGAGELFF; CDR3 DNA: TGTGCCAGCAGCTCAGGGGCCGGGGAGCTGTTTTTT; V gene: TRBV11-2; clone size: NA; J gene: TRBJ2-2; D gene: NA
CDR3 protein: CASSQEHRSNQPQHF; CDR3 DNA: TGTGCCAGCAGCCAAGAACACAGGAGCAATCAGCCCCAGCATTTT; V gene: TRBV4-2; clone size: NA; J gene: TRBJ1-5; D gene: NA
CDR3 protein: CASSFSGGQGETQYF; CDR3 DNA: TGTGCCAGCAGCTTCTCCGGGGGGCAGGGTGAGACCCAGTACTTC; V gene: TRBV7-2; clone size: NA; J gene: TRBJ2-5; D gene: NA
CDR3 protein: CASSPPNSQETQYF; CDR3 DNA: TGTGCCAGCTCACCACCGAACAGTCAAGAGACCCAGTACTTC; V gene: TRBV18; clone size: NA; J gene: TRBJ2-5; D gene: NA
CDR3 protein: CASSQVSQPTYEQYF; CDR3 DNA: TGCGCCAGCAGCCAAGTTTCGCAGCCGACCTACGAGCAGTACTTC; V gene: TRBV4-1; clone size: NA; J gene: TRBJ2-7; D gene: NA
CDR3 protein: CASSLEGQQPQHF; CDR3 DNA: TGTGCCAGCAGCCTAGAAGGACAGCAGCCCCAGCATTTT; V gene: TRBV7-2; clone size: NA; J gene: TRBJ1-5; D gene: NA
CDR3 protein: CASRRTGSTVSYEQYF; CDR3 DNA: TGTGCCAGCAGGAGGACAGGGTCTACGGTGTCCTACGAGCAGTACTTC; V gene: TRBV2; clone size: NA; J gene: TRBJ2-7; D gene: TRBD1
CDR3 protein: CASSIDSPPHNEQFF; CDR3 DNA: TGTGCCAGTAGTATCGACAGCCCTCCCCACAATGAGCAGTTCTTC; V gene: TRBV19; clone size: NA; J gene: TRBJ2-1; D gene: NA